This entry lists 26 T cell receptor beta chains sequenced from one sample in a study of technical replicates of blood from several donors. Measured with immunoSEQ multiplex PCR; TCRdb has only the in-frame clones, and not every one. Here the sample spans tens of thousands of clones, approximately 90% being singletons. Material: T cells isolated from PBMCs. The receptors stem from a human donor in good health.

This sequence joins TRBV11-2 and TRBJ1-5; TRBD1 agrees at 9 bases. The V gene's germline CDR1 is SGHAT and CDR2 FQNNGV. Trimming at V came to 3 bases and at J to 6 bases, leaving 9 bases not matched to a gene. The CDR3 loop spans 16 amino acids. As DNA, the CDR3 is TGTGCCAGCAGCTTCGGTAGCGGGACAGGGCGTCAGCCCCAGCATTTT. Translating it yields CASSFGSGTGRQPQHF.

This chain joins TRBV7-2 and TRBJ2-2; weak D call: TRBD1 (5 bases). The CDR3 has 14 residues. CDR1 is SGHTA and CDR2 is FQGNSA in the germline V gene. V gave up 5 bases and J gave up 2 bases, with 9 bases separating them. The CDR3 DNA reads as TGTGCCAGCAGCAGGGGCCATAACACCGGGGAGCTGTTTTTT. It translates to CASSRGHNTGELFF.

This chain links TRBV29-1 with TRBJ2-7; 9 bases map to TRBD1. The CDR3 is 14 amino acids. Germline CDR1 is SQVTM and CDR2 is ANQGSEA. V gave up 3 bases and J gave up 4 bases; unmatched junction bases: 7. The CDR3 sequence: CSVDSGTGSYEQYF. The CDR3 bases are TGCAGCGTTGATTCCGGGACAGGGAGTTACGAGCAGTACTTC.

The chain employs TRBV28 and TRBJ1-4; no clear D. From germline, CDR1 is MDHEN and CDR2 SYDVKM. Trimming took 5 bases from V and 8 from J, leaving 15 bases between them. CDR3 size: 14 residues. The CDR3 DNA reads TGTGCCAGCAGTGACGACACCTTTCTCGAAAAACTGTTTTTT. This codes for CASSDDTFLEKLFF.

CDR3 in amino acids: CASSVGVYEQYF. In nucleotides, the CDR3 is TGCGCCAGCAGTGTGGGCGTCTACGAGCAGTACTTC. The V gene is TRBV10-2, the J gene TRBJ2-7; no reliable D call. Germline V gives CDR1 WSHSY, CDR2 SAAADI. With 4 bases removed from V and 3 bases from J, the gap between germline ends came to 7 bases. The CDR3 contains 12 residues.

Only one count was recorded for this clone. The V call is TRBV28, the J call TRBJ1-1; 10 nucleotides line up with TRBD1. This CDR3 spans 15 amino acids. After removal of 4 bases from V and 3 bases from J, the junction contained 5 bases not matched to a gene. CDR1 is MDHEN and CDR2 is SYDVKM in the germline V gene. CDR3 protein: CASSSGTGAHTEAFF. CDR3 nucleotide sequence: TGTGCCAGCAGTTCCGGGACAGGGGCTCACACTGAAGCTTTCTTT.

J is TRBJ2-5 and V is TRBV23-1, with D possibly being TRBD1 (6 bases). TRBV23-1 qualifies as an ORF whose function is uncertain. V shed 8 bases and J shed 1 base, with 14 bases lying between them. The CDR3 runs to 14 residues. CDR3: CASPETGPQETQYF. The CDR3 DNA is TGCGCCAGCCCCGAAACAGGGCCCCAAGAGACCCAGTACTTC.

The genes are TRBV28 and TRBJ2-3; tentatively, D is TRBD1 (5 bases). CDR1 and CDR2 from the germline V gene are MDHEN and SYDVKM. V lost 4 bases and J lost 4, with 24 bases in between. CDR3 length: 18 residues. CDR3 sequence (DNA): TGTGCCAGCAGTTCGACCCAAGACGCAGGGATTCTGCCAGATACGCAGTATTTT. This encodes CASSSTQDAGILPDTQYF.

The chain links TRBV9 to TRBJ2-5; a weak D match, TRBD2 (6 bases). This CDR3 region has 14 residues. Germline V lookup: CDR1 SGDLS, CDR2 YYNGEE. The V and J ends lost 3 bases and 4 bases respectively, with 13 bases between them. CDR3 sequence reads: CASSAAGSGETQYF. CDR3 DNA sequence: TGTGCCAGCAGCGCTGCGGGGTCGGGAGAGACCCAGTACTTC.

CDR3 protein: CASSFTGGRPYEQYF. Written as DNA, the CDR3 is TGTGCCAGCAGTTTTACGGGAGGTCGCCCCTACGAGCAGTACTTC. This chain uses TRBV28 with TRBJ2-7; 7 bases match TRBD2. Germline lookup yields CDR1 MDHEN and CDR2 SYDVKM. The CDR3 is 15 residues long. Losses at the gene ends were 3 bases for V and 2 bases for J; bases not matched to a gene: 7. Combining the CDR3 with reference TRBV28 and TRBJ2-7 gives the whole variable domain DVKVTQSSRYLVKRTGEKVFLECVQDMDHENMFWYRQDPGLGLRLIYFSYDVKMKEKGDIPEGYSVSREKKERFSLILESASTNQTSMYLCASSFTGGRPYEQYFGPGTRLTVT.

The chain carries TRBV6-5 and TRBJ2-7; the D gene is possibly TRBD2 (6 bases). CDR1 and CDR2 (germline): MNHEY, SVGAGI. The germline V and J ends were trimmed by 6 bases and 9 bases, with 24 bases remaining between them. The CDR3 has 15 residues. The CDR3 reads CASSPSYGGITMQYF. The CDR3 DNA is TGTGCCAGCAGCCCCAGTTACGGGGGTATTACTATGCAGTACTTC.

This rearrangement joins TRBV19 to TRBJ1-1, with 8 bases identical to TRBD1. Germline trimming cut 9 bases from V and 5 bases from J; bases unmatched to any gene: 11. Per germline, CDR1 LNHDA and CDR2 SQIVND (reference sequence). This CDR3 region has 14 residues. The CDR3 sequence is CASRGQGRGTEAFF. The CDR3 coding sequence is TGTGCCAGCCGAGGACAGGGTAGAGGAACTGAAGCTTTCTTT. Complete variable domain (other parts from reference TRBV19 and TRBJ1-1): DGGITQSPKYLFRKEGQNVTLSCEQNLNHDAMYWYRQDPGQGLRLIYYSQIVNDFQKGDIAEGYSVSREKKESFPLTVTSAQKNPTAFYLCASRGQGRGTEAFFGQGTRLTVV.

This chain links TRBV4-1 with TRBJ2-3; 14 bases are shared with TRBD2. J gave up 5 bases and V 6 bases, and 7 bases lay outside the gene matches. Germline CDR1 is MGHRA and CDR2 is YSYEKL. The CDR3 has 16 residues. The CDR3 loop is CASRTGLAGGRDTQYF. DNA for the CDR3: TGCGCCAGCAGGACCGGACTAGCGGGAGGTCGAGATACGCAGTATTTT.

The CDR3 DNA is TGTGCCAGCAGTGAAGGGGGGACAGGGTTCGGTGAGCAGTTCTTC. Its protein is CASSEGGTGFGEQFF. This chain links TRBV6-1 with TRBJ2-1, with 9 bases fitting TRBD1. The junction had 7 bases not matched to a gene; V was cut back by 1 base and J by 9 bases. Germline-derived CDR1 and CDR2 are MNHNS and SASEGT. CDR3 size: 15 residues.

The CDR3 bases are TGTGCCAGCAGCTCCGGGACTAGTTTGACGGAGACCCAGTACTTC. The encoded protein is CASSSGTSLTETQYF. The V call is TRBV6-5, the J call TRBJ2-5; 8 nucleotides align to TRBD2. Germline-derived CDR1 and CDR2 are MNHEY and SVGAGI. This CDR3 comprises 15 residues. The junction had 11 bases not matched to a gene; V was cut back by 6 bases and J by 5 bases.

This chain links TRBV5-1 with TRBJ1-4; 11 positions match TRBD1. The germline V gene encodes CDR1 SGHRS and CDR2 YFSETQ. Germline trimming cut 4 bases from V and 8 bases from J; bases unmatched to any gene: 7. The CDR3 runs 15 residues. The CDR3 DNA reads TGCGCCAGCAGCCAGAGGACAGGGGGCGGCGAAAAACTGTTTTTT. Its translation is CASSQRTGGGEKLFF.

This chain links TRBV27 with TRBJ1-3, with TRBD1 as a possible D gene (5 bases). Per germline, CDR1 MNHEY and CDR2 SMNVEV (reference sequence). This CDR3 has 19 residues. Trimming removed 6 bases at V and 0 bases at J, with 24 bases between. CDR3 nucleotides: TGTGCCAGCAGCCGTAAAATTGACAGACCCACGCTCTCTGGAAACACCATATATTTT. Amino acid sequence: CASSRKIDRPTLSGNTIYF.

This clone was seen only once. This CDR3 reads CASSLSPGLGNEQFF. The CDR3 DNA reads TGTGCCAGCAGTTTATCTCCGGGACTAGGCAATGAGCAGTTCTTC. The V and J genes are TRBV27 and TRBJ2-1, with 8 bases fitting TRBD2. This CDR3 is built from 15 residues. V shed 0 bases, J shed 6 bases, and the junction held 4 bases outside the gene matches. From germline, CDR1 is MNHEY and CDR2 SMNVEV (reference sequence).

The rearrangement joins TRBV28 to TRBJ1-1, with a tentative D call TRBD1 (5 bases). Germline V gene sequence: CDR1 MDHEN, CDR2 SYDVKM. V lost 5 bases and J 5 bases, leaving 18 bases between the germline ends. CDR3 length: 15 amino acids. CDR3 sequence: CASSARGVKWTEAFF. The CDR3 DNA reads TGTGCCAGCAGTGCCCGGGGGGTGAAATGGACTGAAGCTTTCTTT.

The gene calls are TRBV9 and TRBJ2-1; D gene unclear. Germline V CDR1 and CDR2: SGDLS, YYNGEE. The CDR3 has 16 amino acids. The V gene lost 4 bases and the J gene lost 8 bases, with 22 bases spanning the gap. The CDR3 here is CASSPQMVGFIDEQFF. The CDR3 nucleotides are TGTGCCAGCAGCCCACAGATGGTTGGTTTCATCGATGAGCAGTTCTTC.

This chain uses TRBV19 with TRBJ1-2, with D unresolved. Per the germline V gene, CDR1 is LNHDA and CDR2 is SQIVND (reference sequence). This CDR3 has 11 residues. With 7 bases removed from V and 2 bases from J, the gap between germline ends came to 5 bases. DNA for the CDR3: TGTGCCAGTACAAGCAACTATGGCTACACCTTC. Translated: CASTSNYGYTF.

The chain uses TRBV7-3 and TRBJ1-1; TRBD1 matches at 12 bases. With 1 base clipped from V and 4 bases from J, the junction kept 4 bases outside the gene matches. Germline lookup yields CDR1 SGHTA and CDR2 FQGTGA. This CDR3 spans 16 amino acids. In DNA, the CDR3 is TGTGCCAGCAGCTTAAGAGGGACAGGGGGCGGCACTGAAGCTTTCTTT. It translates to CASSLRGTGGGTEAFF. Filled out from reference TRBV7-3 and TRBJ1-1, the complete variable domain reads GAGVSQTPSNKVTEKGKYVELRCDPISGHTALYWYRQSLGQGPEFLIYFQGTGAADDSGLPNDRFFAVRPEGSVSTLKIQRTERGDSAVYLCASSLRGTGGGTEAFFGQGTRLTVV.

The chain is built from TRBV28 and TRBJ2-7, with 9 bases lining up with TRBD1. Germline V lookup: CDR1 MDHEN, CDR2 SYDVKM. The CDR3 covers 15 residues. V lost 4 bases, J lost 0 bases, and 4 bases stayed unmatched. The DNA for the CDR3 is TGTGCCAGCAGTTCGGACAGGGGAACCTCCTACGAGCAGTACTTC. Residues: CASSSDRGTSYEQYF.

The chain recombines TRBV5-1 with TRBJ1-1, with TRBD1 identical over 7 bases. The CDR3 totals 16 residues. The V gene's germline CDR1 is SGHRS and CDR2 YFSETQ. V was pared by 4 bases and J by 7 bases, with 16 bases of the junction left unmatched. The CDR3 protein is CASSTRNSTGYREAFF. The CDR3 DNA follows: TGCGCCAGCAGCACAAGAAATTCGACAGGGTATCGTGAAGCTTTCTTT.

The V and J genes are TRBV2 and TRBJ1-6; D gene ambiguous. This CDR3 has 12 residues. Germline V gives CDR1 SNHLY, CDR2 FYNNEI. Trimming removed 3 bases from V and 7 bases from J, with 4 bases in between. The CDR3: CASSDENSPLHF. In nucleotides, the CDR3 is TGTGCCAGCAGTGATGAGAATTCACCCCTCCACTTT.

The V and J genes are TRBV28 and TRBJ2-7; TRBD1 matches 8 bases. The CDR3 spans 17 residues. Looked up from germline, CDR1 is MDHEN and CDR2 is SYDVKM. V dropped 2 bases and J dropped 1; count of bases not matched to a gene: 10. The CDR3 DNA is TGTGCCAGCAGTTTAAGATACAGACAGGGGATTTCCTACGAGCAGTACTTC. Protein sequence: CASSLRYRQGISYEQYF.